The TCR beta chain under discussion was sequenced for a study of blood T cell repertoires in COVID-19. Study-wide background: Sites across the United States, Italy and Spain contributed samples from acute and convalescent COVID-19. The cDNA or gDNA used as material had been derived from T cells, B-cell-depleted T cells, or PBMCs.

As processed by the authors: Amplification of reference gene primers was used by the study to estimate nucleated cell counts. Sequencing was performed with immunoSEQ multiplex PCR; in TCRdb, only in-frame clones are kept and a portion is missing. V and J calls and clone size are those listed in that table; D and trimming were worked out from the DNA. The table records hundreds of thousands of clones, around 87% of them present only once. Trimming stripped 5 bases from V and 1 base from J, with 14 bases between. The CDR3 sequence is 15 residues long. The germline CDR1 and CDR2 sequences are SNHLY and FYNNEI.

V gene TRBV2 combines with J gene TRBJ2-5; D not resolved. This receptor was obtained from a man aged 60 to 69 with acute or convalescent COVID-19. Sequenced sample: peripheral blood. The CDR3 region has the DNA TGTGCCAGCAGTTCTCCCTGGCAGGCCCAAGAGACCCAGTACTTC. As protein: CASSSPWQAQETQYF.